The 16 T cell receptor beta chains given below trace back to one sample, sequenced in a study of T-cell reconstitution after alpha-beta-depleted transplantation in children. Preparation of the TCRbeta library involved a method that used unique molecular identifiers. TCRdb independently ran MiXCR on the PCR reads; one entry per CDR3 protein. The data show about a million distinct CDR3 sequences, with around 30% seen just once and over 25% held by the top ten. Sequenced here: PBMCs, mostly from graft donor cells, sampled 360 days after TCRalphabeta/CD19-depleted stem cell transplant. These TCRs come from a boy less than two years old who had a stem cell transplant for SCID, so the T cells may come from the graft donor.

This chain links TRBV28 with TRBJ2-5, with D possibly TRBD2 on 5 matching bases. Germline V CDR1 and CDR2: MDHEN, SYDVKM. The ends were cut back, 5 bases at V and 0 bases at J, with 13 bases in the middle. This CDR3 is built from 15 residues. As DNA, the CDR3 is TGTGCCAGCAGTCCTCTGGACTGGTACCAAGAGACCCAGTACTTC. This translates into CASSPLDWYQETQYF.

The rearrangement uses TRBV29-1 and TRBJ2-3; TRBD2 matches 13 bases. Germline V gene sequence: CDR1 SQVTM, CDR2 ANQGSEA. The CDR3 runs 17 residues. The V and J ends lost 6 bases and 1 base, in that order; junction bases with no gene match: 10. The DNA of the CDR3 is TGCAGCGTCGCAACTAGCGGGGGGGTTGGAGGCACAGATACGCAGTATTTT. Its protein product is CSVATSGGVGGTDTQYF.

A remark on this clonotype: The CDR3 does not end in the conserved phenylalanine or tryptophan, so this is likely a read error. The chain combines TRBV20-1 with TRBJ2-7, with D perhaps matching TRBD2 (5 bases). Per germline, CDR1 DFQATT and CDR2 SNEGSKA (reference sequence). The V gene lost 2 bases and the J gene lost 0 bases, with 8 bases spanning the gap. This CDR3 contains 13 residues. The CDR3 DNA reads as TGCAGTGCTAGACCCCGGGGCTCCTACGAGCAGTACCTC. As protein: CSARPRGSYEQYL.

The J gene is TRBJ2-5, the V gene TRBV28; weak D call: TRBD2 (7 bases). CDR1 is MDHEN, CDR2 SYDVKM, per germline. V lost 5 bases, J lost 5 bases, and 18 bases lay in between. CDR3 size: 15 residues. CDR3 DNA sequence: TGTGCCAGCAGTCTCACCGCGGGGGCCTTGGAGACCCAGTACTTC. Encoded protein: CASSLTAGALETQYF.

The chain employs TRBV28 and TRBJ1-2, with D possibly being TRBD1 (5 bases). The V end lost 6 bases, the J end lost 4 bases, and 18 bases lay between the germline ends. Per germline, CDR1 MDHEN and CDR2 SYDVKM. This CDR3 has 15 amino acids. The CDR3 reads CASRTDPYSSYGYTF. DNA for the CDR3: TGTGCCAGCAGGACAGACCCATATTCCTCCTATGGCTACACCTTC.

The V call is TRBV27, the J call TRBJ2-7, with 11 bases aligning to TRBD2. V dropped 10 bases and J dropped 5; count of bases not matched to a gene: 16. This CDR3 region has 16 residues. CDR1 and CDR2 from the germline V gene are MNHEY and SMNVEV (reference sequence). The CDR3 coding sequence is TGTGCCACCACCCCTAGCGGGGGGCCCCGAGCCCACGAGCAGTACTTC. This codes for CATTPSGGPRAHEQYF.

This clonotype showed up just once. The rearrangement joins TRBV29-1 to TRBJ2-2; D unclear. CDR3 length: 13 residues. Germline CDR1 is SQVTM and CDR2 is ANQGSEA. Trimming left V 4 bases short and J 0 bases short, with 6 bases between. CDR3 sequence reads: CSVVRSNTGELFF. The CDR3 DNA reads as TGCAGCGTTGTCAGGTCGAACACCGGGGAGCTGTTTTTT.

The chain links TRBV27 to TRBJ2-5; 7 positions agree with TRBD2. Trimming at V came to 6 bases and at J to 5 bases, leaving 9 bases not matched to a gene. Germline V gene data show CDR1 as MNHEY and CDR2 as SMNVEV (reference sequence). The CDR3 consists of 14 residues. Here the CDR3 DNA reads TGTGCCAGCAGCCAGCCGGGGGGAGGGGAGACCCAGTACTTC. As protein: CASSQPGGGETQYF.

This clonotype was found a few times. This chain joins TRBV5-1 and TRBJ2-2; 12 positions match TRBD1. CDR1 and CDR2 (germline): SGHRS, YFSETQ. CDR3 length: 15 residues. Unmatched junction bases numbered 2, after V lost 3 bases and J lost 5 bases. CDR3 amino acids: CASSWGQGATGELFF. The CDR3 DNA follows: TGCGCCAGCAGCTGGGGACAGGGGGCGACCGGGGAGCTGTTTTTT.

The rearrangement links TRBV29-1 to TRBJ2-3; 11 bases are a match to TRBD1. Germline-derived CDR1 and CDR2 are SQVTM and ANQGSEA. V dropped 7 bases and J dropped 5; count of bases not matched to a gene: 5. This CDR3 comprises 13 residues. The CDR3 DNA sequence: TGCAGCGACGGACAGGGGGCCGAAGATACGCAGTATTTT. It is translated as CSDGQGAEDTQYF.

There are a few counts of this clonotype. The chain carries TRBV5-1 and TRBJ2-7, with D tentatively TRBD1 or TRBD2 (5 bases each). V lost 6 bases to trimming and J lost 3 bases, with 22 bases between them. The CDR3 is made up of 16 amino acids. The germline V gene has CDR1 SGHRS and CDR2 YFSETQ. The CDR3 is CASKLAASKGSYEQYF. The CDR3 DNA reads TGCGCCAGCAAGCTTGCCGCATCGAAGGGGAGCTACGAGCAGTACTTC.

This clonotype occurred a few times. V is TRBV6-5 and J is TRBJ2-5; D remains ambiguous. The germline V gene encodes CDR1 MNHEY and CDR2 SVGAGI. The CDR3 totals 15 residues. V was clipped by 2 bases and J by 0 bases, with 10 bases between them. The CDR3 DNA is TGTGCCAGCAGTTACGGGCCGCTGTACCAAGAGACCCAGTACTTC. Translating gives CASSYGPLYQETQYF.

This sequence joins TRBV10-2 and TRBJ2-5; TRBD2 matches 11 bases. This CDR3 contains 16 residues. The V and J ends lost 7 bases and 2 bases, in that order; junction bases with no gene match: 9. The germline gives CDR1 WSHSY, CDR2 SAAADI. The CDR3: CASTQRLAGRQETQYF. The CDR3 DNA sequence: TGCGCCAGCACCCAGAGACTAGCGGGGAGGCAAGAGACCCAGTACTTC.

This clonotype was seen repeatedly, ten times or more. The J gene is TRBJ1-1, the V gene TRBV9, with D uncertain. CDR1 and CDR2 (germline): SGDLS, YYNGEE. V gave up 0 bases and J gave up 6 bases, with 9 bases separating them. The CDR3 has 13 amino acids. The CDR3 region is CASSVGGRAEAFF. The CDR3 DNA reads as TGTGCCAGCAGCGTAGGGGGAAGGGCTGAAGCTTTCTTT. The whole variable domain, filled in from reference TRBV9 and TRBJ1-1, reads DSGVTQTPKHLITATGQRVTLRCSPRSGDLSVYWYQQSLDQGLQFLIQYYNGEERAKGNILERFSAQQFPDLHSELNLSSLELGDSALYFCASSVGGRAEAFFGQGTRLTVV.

The chain carries TRBV10-3 and TRBJ2-3, with 10 bases that match TRBD1. Germline values: CDR1 ENHRY, CDR2 SYGVKD. This CDR3 has 13 amino acids. The ends lost 6 bases at V and 4 bases at J; junction bases unmatched: 1. CDR3 region: CAIRDRGADTQYF. CDR3 in DNA: TGTGCCATCAGGGACAGGGGGGCAGATACGCAGTATTTT.

The V call is TRBV29-1, the J call TRBJ2-3; 7 bases are shared with TRBD1. CDR1 and CDR2 (germline): SQVTM, ANQGSEA. This CDR3 has 13 amino acids. The V segment lost 4 bases and the J segment 1 base; nucleotides outside the gene matches: 2. CDR3 DNA: TGCAGCGTTGTTCAGGGGGGCACAGATACGCAGTATTTT. Protein: CSVVQGGTDTQYF.